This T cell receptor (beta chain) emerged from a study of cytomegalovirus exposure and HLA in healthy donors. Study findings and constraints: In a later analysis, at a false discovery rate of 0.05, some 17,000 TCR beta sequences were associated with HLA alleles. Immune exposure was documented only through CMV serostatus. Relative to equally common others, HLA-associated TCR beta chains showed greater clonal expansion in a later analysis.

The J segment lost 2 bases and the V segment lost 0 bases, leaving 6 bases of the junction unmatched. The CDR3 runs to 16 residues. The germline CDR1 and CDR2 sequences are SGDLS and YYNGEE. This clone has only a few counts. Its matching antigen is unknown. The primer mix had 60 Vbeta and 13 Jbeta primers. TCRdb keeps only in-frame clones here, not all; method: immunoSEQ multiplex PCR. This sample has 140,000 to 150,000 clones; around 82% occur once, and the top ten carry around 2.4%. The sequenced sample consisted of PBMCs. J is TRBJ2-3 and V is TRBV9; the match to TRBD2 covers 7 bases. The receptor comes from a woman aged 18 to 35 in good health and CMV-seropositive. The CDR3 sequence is CASSVVGGDSTDTQYF. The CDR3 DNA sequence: TGTGCCAGCAGCGTAGTGGGGGGGGACTCCACAGATACGCAGTATTTT.